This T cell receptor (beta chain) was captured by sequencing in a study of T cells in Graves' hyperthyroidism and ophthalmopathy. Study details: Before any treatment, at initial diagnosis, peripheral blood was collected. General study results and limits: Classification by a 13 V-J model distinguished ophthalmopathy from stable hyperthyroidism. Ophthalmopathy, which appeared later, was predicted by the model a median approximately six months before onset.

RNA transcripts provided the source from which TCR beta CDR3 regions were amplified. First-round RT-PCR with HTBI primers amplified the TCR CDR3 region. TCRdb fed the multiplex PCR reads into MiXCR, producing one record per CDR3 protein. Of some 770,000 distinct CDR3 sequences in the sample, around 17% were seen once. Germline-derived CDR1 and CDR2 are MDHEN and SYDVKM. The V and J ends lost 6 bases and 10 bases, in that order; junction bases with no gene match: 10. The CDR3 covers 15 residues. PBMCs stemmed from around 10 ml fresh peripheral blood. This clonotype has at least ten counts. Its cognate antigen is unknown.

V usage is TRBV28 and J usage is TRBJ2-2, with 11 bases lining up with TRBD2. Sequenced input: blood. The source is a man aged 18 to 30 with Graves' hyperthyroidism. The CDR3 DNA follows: TGTGCCAGCAGCGATCCGGGACTAGCGGTCAAGGAGCTGTTTTTT. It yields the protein CASSDPGLAVKELFF.